Following are 23 T cell receptor beta chains from one sample sequenced in a study of spatial heterogeneity in lung cancer. Time point described: blood at routine non-recurrence follow-up after resection. TCRdb re-called the 5' RACE reads with MiXCR, one entry per CDR3 protein. This sample yields 25,000 or so distinct CDR3 sequences, of which over 5% are seen a single time; more than 20% belongs to the top ten. Source: PBMCs, taken at follow-up. The origin of the receptors is a female donor with early-stage non-small cell lung cancer.

In this sample, this clonotype turned up many times. The gene calls are TRBV7-2 and TRBJ2-2; tentatively, D is TRBD1 (7 bases). The CDR3 loop spans 16 amino acids. The germline V and J ends were trimmed by 0 bases and 6 bases, with 14 bases remaining between them. Germline V gene sequence: CDR1 SGHTA, CDR2 FQGNSA. CDR3 region: CASSLAQGGNPGELFF. For the CDR3, the DNA is TGTGCCAGCAGCTTAGCCCAGGGGGGTAATCCCGGGGAGCTGTTTTTT.

This clonotype was counted at least ten times. DNA for the CDR3: TGCAGCCCCAGCGAGGGGTTTGAGCAGTTCTTC. This encodes CSPSEGFEQFF. The J gene is TRBJ2-1, the V gene TRBV20-1; D is perhaps TRBD1 or TRBD2 (5 bases each). The germline CDR1 and CDR2 sequences are DFQATT and SNEGSKA (reference sequence). The CDR3 runs 11 residues.

In this sample, this clonotype turned up many times. V usage is TRBV5-4 and J usage is TRBJ2-5, with 7 bases that match TRBD2. The CDR3 length is 12 residues. Per the germline V gene, CDR1 is SGHNT and CDR2 is YYREEE (reference sequence). With V trimmed by 3 bases and J by 8 bases, 4 bases remained unmatched. CDR3 nucleotides: TGTGCCAGCAGCTGGGGGGGGGAAACCCAGTACTTC. As protein: CASSWGGETQYF.

A few counts support this clonotype. The chain couples TRBV7-9 to TRBJ1-4, with D tentatively TRBD1 (5 bases). V was trimmed by 2 bases and J by 3 bases, leaving 13 bases between them. Germline V CDR1 and CDR2: SEHNR, FQNEAQ (reference sequence). The CDR3 extends over 16 amino acids. The DNA of the CDR3 is TGTGCCAGCAGCTTATTTGGGGCTGAGGCTAATGAAAAACTGTTTTTT. As protein: CASSLFGAEANEKLFF.

This clonotype was seen at least ten times. The rearrangement uses TRBV4-3 and TRBJ2-7; D remains unclear. V lost 1 base and J 4 bases, leaving 14 bases between the germline ends. Germline values: CDR1 LGHNA, CDR2 YSLEER. The length of the CDR3 is 15 residues. CDR3 protein: CASSQGTASRYEQYF. The CDR3 nucleotides are TGCGCCAGCAGCCAAGGGACGGCCAGTAGGTACGAGCAGTACTTC.

This clonotype was found many times. The CDR3 loop is CASLRGGSRSYEQYF. The DNA for the CDR3 is TGTGCCAGCTTGAGAGGCGGGAGCCGATCCTACGAGCAGTACTTC. The chain uses TRBV28 and TRBJ2-7, with 7 bases lining up with TRBD2. CDR1 and CDR2 from the germline V gene are MDHEN and SYDVKM. With 8 bases clipped from V and 1 base from J, the junction kept 11 bases outside the gene matches. The CDR3 contains 15 residues.

In this sample, this clonotype turned up a few times. CDR3 sequence: CASSLTGPSGGEQFF. The CDR3 DNA reads as TGTGCCAGCAGCTTAACAGGACCTAGCGGGGGTGAGCAGTTCTTC. V is TRBV7-3 and J is TRBJ2-1, with TRBD2 matching over 10 bases. The CDR3 is 15 amino acids. Germline trimming cut 0 bases from V and 9 bases from J; bases unmatched to any gene: 5. Germline loops: CDR1 SGHTA, CDR2 FQGTGA.

In this sample, this clonotype turned up many times. The CDR3 loop is CASSSPSGPLHF. The CDR3 coding sequence is TGTGCCAGCAGTTCCCCCTCCGGACCCCTCCACTTT. This rearrangement joins TRBV6-5 to TRBJ1-6, with unresolved D. The V gene's germline CDR1 is MNHEY and CDR2 SVGAGI. This CDR3 is 12 amino acids long. With 4 bases removed from V and 12 bases from J, the gap between germline ends came to 10 bases.

This clonotype showed up many times. V gene TRBV7-2 combines with J gene TRBJ1-5; 11 nucleotides agree with TRBD1. Germline CDR1 is SGHTA and CDR2 is FQGNSA. The trim removed 5 bases at V and 5 bases at J, leaving 5 bases unmatched. CDR3 size: 15 residues. CDR3 loop: CASSLDRGRDQPQHF. CDR3 nucleotide sequence: TGTGCCAGCAGCCTGGACAGGGGGCGCGATCAGCCCCAGCATTTT.

This clonotype was found many times. The V gene is TRBV24-1, the J gene TRBJ2-2, with D perhaps matching TRBD1 or TRBD2 (5 bases each). The CDR3 loop spans 15 amino acids. Germline CDR1 reads KGHDR; CDR2 reads SFDVKD. V lost 0 bases to trimming and J lost 1 base, with 5 bases between them. Here the CDR3 DNA reads TGTGCCACCAGTGATTTGGGGGGGAACACCGGGGAGCTGTTTTTT. It translates to CATSDLGGNTGELFF.

In its sample, this clonotype was seen many times. The gene calls are TRBV7-2 and TRBJ1-2; D unresolved. V was cut by 1 base and J by 4 bases, with 13 bases left in between. This CDR3 contains 15 residues. Germline CDR1 and CDR2: SGHTA and FQGNSA. For the CDR3, the DNA is TGTGCCAGCAGCTTAGGCCGGGGAGGCAGCTATGGCTACACCTTC. Its translation: CASSLGRGGSYGYTF. The variable domain in full, with the rest retrieved from reference TRBV7-2 and TRBJ1-2, is GAGVSQSPSNKVTEKGKDVELRCDPISGHTALYWYRQSLGQGLEFLIYFQGNSAPDKSGLPSDRFSAERTGGSVSTLTIQRTQQEDSAVYLCASSLGRGGSYGYTFGSGTRLTVV.

On this clonotype: A single base separates this from a much larger clone, so it may be a read error. The gene calls are TRBV19 and TRBJ2-1; 8 bases align to TRBD1. There are 15 residues in the CDR3. Germline V gives CDR1 LNHDA, CDR2 SQIVND (reference sequence). CDR3 coding DNA: TGTGCCAGTAGGATGGGACAGGCGACTAACAATGAGCGGTTCTTC. It specifies CASRMGQATNNERFF.

This clonotype is judged medium-sized (0.01 to 0.1%). V usage is TRBV20-1 and J usage is TRBJ2-1; possible D gene TRBD1, 7 bases. This CDR3 is 17 amino acids long. In germline, CDR1 is DFQATT, CDR2 SNEGSKA (reference sequence). Trimming removed 3 bases from V and 7 bases from J, with 25 bases in between. CDR3 loop: CSASSPGKEGARNEQFF. In nucleotides, the CDR3 is TGCAGTGCTAGTAGTCCGGGAAAGGAGGGGGCAAGGAATGAGCAGTTCTTC.

Comment on this clonotype: It may be a read error: a sequence one base away is much more abundant. This chain's CDR3 is CVSSEQGAGSNQPQHF. The DNA for the CDR3 is TGTGTCAGCAGTGAACAGGGGGCCGGGAGCAATCAGCCCCAGCATTTT. The genes are TRBV12-3 or TRBV12-4 and TRBJ1-5; 9 bases fit TRBD1. The CDR3 length is 16 residues.

This clonotype has just a few counts. V gene TRBV20-1 combines with J gene TRBJ2-3; 9 bases match TRBD2. The CDR3 spans 16 residues. After removal of 0 bases from V and 0 bases from J, the junction contained 4 bases not matched to a gene. CDR1 and CDR2 (germline): DFQATT, SNEGSKA (reference sequence). In nucleotides, the CDR3 is TGCAGTGCTAGAGATAGCGGGAGACCTAGCACAGATACGCAGTATTTT. Protein product: CSARDSGRPSTDTQYF.

This clonotype was seen repeatedly, ten times or more. This chain joins TRBV10-3 and TRBJ2-1, with 8 bases that match TRBD2. This CDR3 is built from 17 residues. Germline V gene sequence: CDR1 ENHRY, CDR2 SYGVKD. J was trimmed by 3 bases and V by 2 bases; bases with no gene match: 9. The CDR3 region is CAISEPPTGTSYNEQFF. The CDR3 nucleotides read TGTGCCATCAGTGAGCCTCCGACCGGGACTAGCTACAATGAGCAGTTCTTC.

The V gene is TRBV6-5, the J gene TRBJ2-3, with a possible D match to TRBD2 (6 bases). The ends were cut back, 3 bases at V and 1 base at J, with 11 bases in the middle. The CDR3 runs to 15 residues. In germline, CDR1 is MNHEY, CDR2 SVGAGI. The CDR3: CASSYSGARTDTQYF. DNA of the CDR3: TGTGCCAGCAGTTATTCGGGAGCGCGCACAGATACGCAGTATTTT.

A remark on this clonotype: A read error is likely, as this CDR3 ends without the conserved phenylalanine or tryptophan. The chain recombines TRBV28 with TRBJ2-1; D is unresolved. The V and J ends lost 1 base and 8 bases respectively, with 6 bases between them. CDR3 size: 12 residues. Per the germline V gene, CDR1 is MDHEN and CDR2 is SYDVKM. CDR3 amino acids: CASSLLSYEQFS. The CDR3 DNA follows: TGTGCCAGCAGTTTATTAAGTTATGAGCAGTTCTCC.

This clonotype was seen repeatedly, ten times or more. The CDR3 nucleotides are TGTGCCAGCATGCGGCAGATTGGGGGGGAAGAGACCCAGTACTTC. Translated: CASMRQIGGEETQYF. The chain recombines TRBV2 with TRBJ2-5, with 7 bases aligning to TRBD2. With V trimmed by 7 bases and J by 3 bases, 11 bases remained unmatched. CDR1 is SNHLY, CDR2 FYNNEI, per germline. The CDR3 spans 15 residues.

This clonotype was detected ten times or more. The chain is built from TRBV5-4 and TRBJ2-1; D is perhaps TRBD2 (6 bases). CDR1 SGHNT and CDR2 YYREEE come from the germline V gene (reference sequence). The CDR3 spans 15 residues. V lost 4 bases and J 9 bases, leaving 20 bases between the germline ends. DNA for the CDR3: TGTGCCAGCAGCCCGACCGGACCCCAGGAGGGTGAGCAGTTCTTC. It is translated as CASSPTGPQEGEQFF.

In its sample, this clonotype was seen many times. The CDR3 nucleotides are TGCGCCAGCAGCTTGTCACCTGCGCCCTACGAGCAGTACTTC. It specifies CASSLSPAPYEQYF. The chain recombines TRBV5-1 with TRBJ2-7; D not resolved. V was shortened by 1 base and J by 2 bases, with 10 bases between the two germline ends. Germline V gene sequence: CDR1 SGHRS, CDR2 YFSETQ. The CDR3 loop spans 14 amino acids.

This clonotype was seen many times. CDR3 protein: CASSAAGRGREKLFF. The CDR3 DNA is TGTGCCAGCAGCGCCGCTGGCAGGGGGCGTGAAAAACTGTTTTTT. The V call is TRBV9, the J call TRBJ1-4, with TRBD1 matching 8 bases. Germline V gene lookup returns CDR1 SGDLS and CDR2 YYNGEE. V lost 3 bases and J lost 7; bases outside the gene matches: 8. This CDR3 contains 15 residues.

V gene TRBV5-1 combines with J gene TRBJ1-4; 9 bases are shared with TRBD1. J lost 5 bases, V lost 4 bases, and 3 bases had no gene match. Per germline, CDR1 SGHRS and CDR2 YFSETQ. This CDR3 comprises 14 residues. The CDR3 bases are TGCGCCAGCAGCCGCGACAGGGGGAATGAAAAACTGTTTTTT. Protein sequence: CASSRDRGNEKLFF.